The rows below give T cell receptor beta chains drawn from one sample of a study of cytomegalovirus exposure and HLA in healthy donors. The repertoire was sequenced with immunoSEQ multiplex PCR; TCRdb's copy has only in-frame clones and lacks some. The table lists around 120,000 clones, 82% of them singletons. Sample: PBMCs. These receptors originate from a male donor in good health and CMV-seropositive. CDR3s include the opening cysteine and the closing phenylalanine or tryptophan. Each record gives: J gene, D gene, clone size, V gene, CDR3 DNA, CDR3 protein. D genes are given only for firm matches. Some rows mark clone size as missing; the rest say once, few, many or name a class of expanded clone.

j_gene: TRBJ2-5
d_gene: .
abundance: .
v_gene: TRBV10-3
CDR3nt: TGTGCCATCAGTGCCCAGCGAGAGACCCAGTACTTC
CDR3aa: CAISAQRETQYF

j_gene: TRBJ2-2
d_gene: TRBD2
abundance: .
v_gene: TRBV4-2
CDR3nt: TGTGCCAGCAGCCAAGCTAGCGGGAGGGAGACCGGGGAGCTGTTTTTT
CDR3aa: CASSQASGRETGELFF

j_gene: TRBJ1-1
d_gene: .
abundance: .
v_gene: TRBV19
CDR3nt: TGTGCCAGTAGTACGTTCGATACAGGGAACACTGAAGCTTTCTTT
CDR3aa: CASSTFDTGNTEAFF

j_gene: TRBJ2-7
d_gene: .
abundance: .
v_gene: TRBV27
CDR3nt: TGTGCCAGCAGTCTATCAGCTGGGCTGGAGCAGTACTTC
CDR3aa: CASSLSAGLEQYF

j_gene: TRBJ2-7
d_gene: .
abundance: few
v_gene: TRBV27
CDR3nt: TGTGCCAGCAGCCACAGGAGGGGTTCCTACGAGCAGTACTTC
CDR3aa: CASSHRRGSYEQYF

j_gene: TRBJ1-1
d_gene: .
abundance: .
v_gene: TRBV19
CDR3nt: TGTGCCAGTAGCTTACAGGGTAAGGCTGAAGCTTTCTTT
CDR3aa: CASSLQGKAEAFF

j_gene: TRBJ2-7
d_gene: TRBD1
abundance: .
v_gene: TRBV5-8
CDR3nt: TGTGCCAGCAGCTCGGGACAGGGGGCCTACGAGCAGTACTTC
CDR3aa: CASSSGQGAYEQYF

j_gene: TRBJ2-1
d_gene: TRBD2
abundance: .
v_gene: TRBV19
CDR3nt: TGTGCCAGTAGTCCATCGGTCGGGACTAGCGGGTACAATGAGCAGTTCTTC
CDR3aa: CASSPSVGTSGYNEQFF

j_gene: TRBJ2-2
d_gene: TRBD2
abundance: .
v_gene: TRBV2
CDR3nt: TGTGCCAGCAGAAAAGCGGGAGGGACCGGGGAGCTGTTTTTT
CDR3aa: CASRKAGGTGELFF

j_gene: TRBJ2-5
d_gene: TRBD2
abundance: .
v_gene: TRBV6-6
CDR3nt: TGTGCCAGCAGCCCCGGACTAGCGGGAGACCAAGAGACCCAGTACTTC
CDR3aa: CASSPGLAGDQETQYF

j_gene: TRBJ2-1
d_gene: .
abundance: .
v_gene: TRBV28
CDR3nt: TGTGCCAGCAGTTTAGATGTTGGCGTTCGGGAGTTCTTC
CDR3aa: CASSLDVGVREFF

j_gene: TRBJ2-1
d_gene: .
abundance: .
v_gene: TRBV5-4
CDR3nt: TGTGCCAGCAGCTCCCCCTTAAATGAGCAGTTCTTC
CDR3aa: CASSSPLNEQFF

j_gene: TRBJ2-2
d_gene: TRBD2
abundance: .
v_gene: TRBV7-8
CDR3nt: TGTGCCAGCAGCCAAAGTCCCCGACTAGCGGTCCCCGGGGAGCTGTTTTTT
CDR3aa: CASSQSPRLAVPGELFF

j_gene: TRBJ2-5
d_gene: TRBD1
abundance: .
v_gene: TRBV4-1
CDR3nt: TGCGCCAGCAGCCATCGCAGCGCCGGGACAGGGAATTTCCACCAAGAGACCCAGTACTTC
CDR3aa: CASSHRSAGTGNFHQETQYF

j_gene: TRBJ2-1
d_gene: TRBD2
abundance: .
v_gene: TRBV9
CDR3nt: TGTGCCAGCAGCGTGGGACTAGCGGATGAGCAGTTCTTC
CDR3aa: CASSVGLADEQFF

j_gene: TRBJ2-3
d_gene: .
abundance: .
v_gene: TRBV7-7
CDR3nt: TGTGCTAGCAGCGTCGGAGGGGGCGAAGATACGCAGTATTTT
CDR3aa: CASSVGGGEDTQYF

j_gene: TRBJ2-7
d_gene: TRBD1
abundance: .
v_gene: TRBV11-2
CDR3nt: TGTGCCAGCACGTACAGGGGGACATACGAGCAGTACTTC
CDR3aa: CASTYRGTYEQYF

j_gene: TRBJ2-1
d_gene: TRBD1
abundance: few
v_gene: TRBV28
CDR3nt: TGTGCCAGCAGACTACAGGGGGCAGATGAGCAGTTCTTC
CDR3aa: CASRLQGADEQFF

j_gene: TRBJ2-1
d_gene: .
abundance: .
v_gene: TRBV15
CDR3nt: TGTGCCACCAGCAGAGGCTTGACAGGTGGCAATGAGCAGTTCTTC
CDR3aa: CATSRGLTGGNEQFF

j_gene: TRBJ2-2
d_gene: .
abundance: .
v_gene: TRBV9
CDR3nt: TGTGCCAGCAGCGTAGCACAGGGTAACACCGGGGAGCTGTTTTTT
CDR3aa: CASSVAQGNTGELFF

j_gene: TRBJ2-5
d_gene: .
abundance: .
v_gene: TRBV15
CDR3nt: TGTGCCACCAGCAAAAGGTCCCCTAGGCGCAACCAAGAGACCCAGTACTTC
CDR3aa: CATSKRSPRRNQETQYF

j_gene: TRBJ1-2
d_gene: TRBD1
abundance: .
v_gene: TRBV2
CDR3nt: TGTGCCAGCACCATCGAGGACAGGGGACGGGGCTACACCTTC
CDR3aa: CASTIEDRGRGYTF